Listed here are 4 T cell receptor beta chains from one sample, sequenced in a study of vaccination effects on CD4 cells after COVID-19. These TCRs are of unknown antigen specificity. Clones were sequenced by immunoSEQ multiplex PCR, and TCRdb holds only the in-frame ones, with some missing. The sample carries about 31,000 clones, 80% to 85% recorded once. CD4+ T cells specific for antigen were expanded with viral peptide pools by the ViraFEST assay before sequencing. Culturing for about 9 days preceded CD4+ T cell isolation. As their vaccination, participants received two doses of either BNT162b2 or mRNA-1273. The input for sequencing was CD4+ T cells from PBMCs cultured with SARS-CoV-2 spike peptides, taken after COVID-19 vaccination. The receptors come from a human donor who received a COVID-19 vaccine. Some clones in this sample may be carry-over from other donors' samples.

V is TRBV27 and J is TRBJ2-4; D might be TRBD2 (5 bases). CDR3 length: 17 residues. Deletions cut 4 bases from V and 2 bases from J, with 18 bases between. Germline loops: CDR1 MNHEY, CDR2 SMNVEV (reference sequence). The CDR3 nucleotides are TGTGCCAGCAGTTACCCTCCCGTAGCGTTTCCCAAAAACATTCAGTACTTC. This gives the protein CASSYPPVAFPKNIQYF.

The gene calls are TRBV24-1 and TRBJ2-3, with TRBD2 matching over 9 bases. This CDR3 comprises 17 residues. Losses at the gene ends were 4 bases for V and 5 bases for J; bases not matched to a gene: 12. Germline CDR1 reads KGHDR; CDR2 reads SFDVKD. The CDR3 here is CATSDHEGGGAKDTQYF. DNA of the CDR3: TGTGCCACCAGTGACCATGAGGGCGGGGGGGCAAAAGATACGCAGTATTTT.

This clone was detected only a few times. The rearrangement links TRBV9 to TRBJ2-3; a possible D gene is TRBD2 (6 bases). Trimming stripped 4 bases from V and 0 bases from J, with 9 bases between. This CDR3 is built from 14 residues. The V gene's germline CDR1 is SGDLS and CDR2 YYNGEE. The DNA of the CDR3 is TGTGCCAGCAGCTTTAGCGGCAGCACAGATACGCAGTATTTT. It translates to CASSFSGSTDTQYF.

This sequence joins TRBV28 and TRBJ1-1; D unresolved. Germline-derived CDR1 and CDR2 are MDHEN and SYDVKM. The germline V and J ends were trimmed by 7 bases and 5 bases, with 17 bases remaining between them. CDR3 length: 14 amino acids. The CDR3 DNA reads TGTGCCAGCATAATCTCGGCAGGACGAACTGAAGCTTTCTTT. It yields the protein CASIISAGRTEAFF.